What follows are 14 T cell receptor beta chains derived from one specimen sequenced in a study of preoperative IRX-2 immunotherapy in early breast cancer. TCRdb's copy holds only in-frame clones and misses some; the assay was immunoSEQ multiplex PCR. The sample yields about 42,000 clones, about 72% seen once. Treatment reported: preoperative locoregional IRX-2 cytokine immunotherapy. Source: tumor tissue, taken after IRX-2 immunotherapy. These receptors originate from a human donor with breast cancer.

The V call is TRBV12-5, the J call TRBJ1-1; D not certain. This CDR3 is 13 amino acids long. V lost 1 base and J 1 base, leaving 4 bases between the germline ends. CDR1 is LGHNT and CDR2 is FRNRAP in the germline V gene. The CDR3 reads CASGLEENTEAFF. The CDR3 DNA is TGTGCTAGTGGTTTGGAGGAGAACACTGAAGCTTTCTTT. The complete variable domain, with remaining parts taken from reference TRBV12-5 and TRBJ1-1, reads DARVTQTPRHKVTEMGQEVTMRCQPILGHNTVFWYRQTMMQGLELLAYFRNRAPLDDSGMPKDRFSAEMPDATLATLKIQPSEPRDSAVYFCASGLEENTEAFFGQGTRLTVV.

The chain's CDR3 is CASRELAGRGNEQFF. CDR3 sequence (DNA): TGTGCCAGTAGGGAACTAGCGGGGAGAGGGAATGAGCAGTTCTTC. This chain links TRBV19 with TRBJ2-1; 10 bases are a match to TRBD2. With 6 bases clipped from V and 7 bases from J, the junction kept 9 bases outside the gene matches. Germline CDR1 LNHDA, CDR2 SQIVND (reference sequence). The CDR3 spans 15 residues.

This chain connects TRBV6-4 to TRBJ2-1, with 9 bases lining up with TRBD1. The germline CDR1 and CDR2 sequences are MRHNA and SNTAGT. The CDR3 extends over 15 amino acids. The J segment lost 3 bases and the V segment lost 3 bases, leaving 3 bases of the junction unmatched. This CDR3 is CASSEEGQGYNEQFF. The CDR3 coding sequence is TGTGCCAGCAGTGAAGAGGGACAGGGCTACAATGAGCAGTTCTTC.

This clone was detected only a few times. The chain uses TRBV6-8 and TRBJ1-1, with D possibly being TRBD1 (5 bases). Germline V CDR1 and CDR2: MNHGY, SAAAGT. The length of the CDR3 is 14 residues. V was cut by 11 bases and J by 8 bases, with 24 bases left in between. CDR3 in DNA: TGTGCCGCCATCCGGGGGGACCGGGACGGCGAAGCTTTCTTT. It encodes CAAIRGDRDGEAFF.

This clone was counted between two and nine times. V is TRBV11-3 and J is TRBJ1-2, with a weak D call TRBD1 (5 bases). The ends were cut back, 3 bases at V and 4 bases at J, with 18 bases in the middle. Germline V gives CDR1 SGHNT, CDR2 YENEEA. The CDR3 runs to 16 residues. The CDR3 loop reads CASSLAMAGGAYGYTF. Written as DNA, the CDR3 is TGTGCCAGCAGCTTGGCTATGGCAGGAGGGGCCTATGGCTACACCTTC.

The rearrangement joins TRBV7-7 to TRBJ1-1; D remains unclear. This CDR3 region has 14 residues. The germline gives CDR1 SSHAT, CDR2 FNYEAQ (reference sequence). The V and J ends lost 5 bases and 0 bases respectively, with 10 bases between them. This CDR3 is CASSQGQMNTEAFF. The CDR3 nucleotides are TGTGCCAGCAGCCAAGGGCAGATGAACACTGAAGCTTTCTTT.

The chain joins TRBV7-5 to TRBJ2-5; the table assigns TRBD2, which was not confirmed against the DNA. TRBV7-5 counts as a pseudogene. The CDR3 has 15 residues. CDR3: CASSLIGSGGETQYF. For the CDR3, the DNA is TGTGCCAGCAGCTTAATTGGTTCGGGGGGAGAGACCCAGTACTTC.

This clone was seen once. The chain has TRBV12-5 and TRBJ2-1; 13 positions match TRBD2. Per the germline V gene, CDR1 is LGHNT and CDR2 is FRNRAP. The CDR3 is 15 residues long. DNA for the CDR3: TGTGCCAGTCTGAGGACTAGCGGGAGTGGAAATGAGCAGTTCTTC. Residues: CASLRTSGSGNEQFF.

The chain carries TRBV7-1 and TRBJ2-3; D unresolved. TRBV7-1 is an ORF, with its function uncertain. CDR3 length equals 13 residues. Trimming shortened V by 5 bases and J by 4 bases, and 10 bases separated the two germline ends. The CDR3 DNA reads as TGTGCCAGCAGCGCAGGAAGGCCAGATACGCAGTATTTT. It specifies CASSAGRPDTQYF.

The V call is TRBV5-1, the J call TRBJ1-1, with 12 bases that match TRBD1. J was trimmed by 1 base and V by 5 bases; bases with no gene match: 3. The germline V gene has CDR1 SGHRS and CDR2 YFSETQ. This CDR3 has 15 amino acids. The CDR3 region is CASRGQGAPNTEAFF. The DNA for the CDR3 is TGCGCCAGCAGGGGACAGGGGGCCCCGAACACTGAAGCTTTCTTT.

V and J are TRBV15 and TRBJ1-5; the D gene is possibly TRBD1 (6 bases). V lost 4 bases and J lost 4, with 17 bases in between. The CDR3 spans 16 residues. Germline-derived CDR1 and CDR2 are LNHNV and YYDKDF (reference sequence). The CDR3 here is CATSNWGRGANQPQHF. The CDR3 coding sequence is TGTGCCACCAGCAATTGGGGGCGTGGGGCAAATCAGCCCCAGCATTTT.

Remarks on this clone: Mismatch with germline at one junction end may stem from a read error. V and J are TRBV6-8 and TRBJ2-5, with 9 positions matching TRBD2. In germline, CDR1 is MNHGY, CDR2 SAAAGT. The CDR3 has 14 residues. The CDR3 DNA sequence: TGTGCCATCAGTCAAGCGGGAGGAGGTGAGACCCAGTACTTC. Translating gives CAISQAGGGETQYF.

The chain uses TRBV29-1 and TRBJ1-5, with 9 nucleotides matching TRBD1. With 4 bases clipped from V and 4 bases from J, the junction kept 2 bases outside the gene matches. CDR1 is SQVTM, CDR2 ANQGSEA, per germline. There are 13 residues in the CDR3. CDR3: CSVATGGNQPQHF. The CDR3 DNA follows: TGCAGCGTTGCGACAGGGGGAAATCAGCCCCAGCATTTT.

CDR3 sequence: CASSLRASYNEQFF. For the CDR3, the DNA is TGTGCCAGTAGTCTTCGGGCCTCCTACAATGAGCAGTTCTTC. The genes are TRBV19 and TRBJ2-1, with D unresolved. The V gene lost 5 bases and the J gene lost 0 bases, with 8 bases spanning the gap. The CDR3 sequence is 14 residues long. Germline V CDR1 and CDR2: LNHDA, SQIVND (reference sequence).